This is a list of T cell receptor beta chains from one sample in a study of blood T cell repertoires in COVID-19. The table came from immunoSEQ multiplex PCR; TCRdb's copy has only in-frame clones and leaves some out. The sample has approximately 65,000 clones, around 84% seen once. Sequenced material: peripheral blood. These receptors were taken from a man aged 50 or older with acute or convalescent COVID-19. Each CDR3 is given with its conserved first and last residue. D genes are given only for firm matches. Some rows have no size entry. The others give once, few or many, or a class for an expanded clone.

clone_size	v_call	j_call	d_call	cdr3_length	cdr3_nt	cdr3_aa
.	TRBV7-8	TRBJ2-7	TRBD2	16	TGTGCCAGCAGCTTCCGTCGGACTAGCGGGAACTACGAGCAGTACTTC	CASSFRRTSGNYEQYF
.	TRBV6-1	TRBJ1-2	TRBD1	15	TGTGCCAGCAGTGATTGGGGACAGGGTACCTATGGCTACACCTTC	CASSDWGQGTYGYTF
few	TRBV11-2	TRBJ2-7	.	15	TGTGCCAGCAGCTTAGTGTCAGGGAACTCCTACGAGCAGTACTTC	CASSLVSGNSYEQYF
.	TRBV27	TRBJ2-5	.	12	TGTGCCAGCAGTCACCCCGGAGAGACCCAGTACTTC	CASSHPGETQYF
.	TRBV5-1	TRBJ1-1	.	15	TGCGCCAGCAGCCCCAGTTACAGGGCAGACACTGAAGCTTTCTTT	CASSPSYRADTEAFF
.	TRBV24-1	TRBJ2-3	TRBD2	15	TGTGCCACCAGTGACCTGACTAGCGGGAGTTATACGCAGTATTTT	CATSDLTSGSYTQYF
.	TRBV10-3	TRBJ1-6	.	13	TGTGCCATCGGAGGTGCTGATAATTCACCCCTCCACTTT	CAIGGADNSPLHF
.	TRBV19	TRBJ2-3	TRBD2	17	TGTGCCAGTAGTACGAGGAGGAGCGGGAGCCCCGGTGATACGCAGTATTTT	CASSTRRSGSPGDTQYF
.	TRBV5-1	TRBJ1-5	.	14	TGCGCCAGCAGCTCGACAGGAGGAGGTCAGCCCCAGCATTTT	CASSSTGGGQPQHF
few	TRBV5-6	TRBJ1-1	.	12	TGTGCCAGCAGCTTAGTCAGTGAAGAAGCTTTCTTT	CASSLVSEEAFF
.	TRBV19	TRBJ2-7	.	13	TGTGCCAGCAAGTTTGCGACATCCCCCGAGCAGTACTTC	CASKFATSPEQYF
.	TRBV6-5	TRBJ1-2	TRBD1	14	TGTGCCAGCAGAACAGGGGGAAAAAACTATGGCTACACCTTC	CASRTGGKNYGYTF
.	TRBV29-1	TRBJ1-1	.	13	TGCAGCGTGGGACTGAGAATGAACACTGAAGCTTTCTTT	CSVGLRMNTEAFF
.	TRBV4-2	TRBJ2-2	TRBD1	16	TGTGCCAGCAGCCAGCGGACAGGGGGTGACACCGGGGAGCTGTTTTTT	CASSQRTGGDTGELFF
.	TRBV5-1	TRBJ1-5	.	14	TGCGCCAGCAGCTTGGACGCGGGCTATCAGCCCCAGCATTTT	CASSLDAGYQPQHF
.	TRBV10-1	TRBJ1-1	.	15	TGCGCCAGCAGTGAGCATGCCGGGGTGAACACTGAAGCTTTCTTT	CASSEHAGVNTEAFF
.	TRBV15	TRBJ1-2	.	16	TGTGCCACCAGCAGAGTGAGGGGGACCCCCCTTGATGGCTACACCTTC	CATSRVRGTPLDGYTF
.	TRBV30	TRBJ2-4	.	17	TGTGCCTGGAGTGTATGGGTTAAGGAACAGGGTAAAAACATTCAGTACTTC	CAWSVWVKEQGKNIQYF
.	TRBV5-5	TRBJ1-3	TRBD1	15	TGTGCCAGCGGGGGACAGGGGCCCTCTGGAAACACCATATATTTT	CASGGQGPSGNTIYF
.	TRBV6-5	TRBJ1-2	TRBD1	15	TGTGCCAGCAGTTACGCGACAGGGGTGGGGACTGGCTACACCTTC	CASSYATGVGTGYTF
.	TRBV6-1	TRBJ2-3	TRBD2	15	TGTGCCAGCAGTGAGACTAGCGGGGGGGCAGATACGCAGTATTTT	CASSETSGGADTQYF
.	TRBV20-1	TRBJ2-7	.	17	TGCAGTGCTAGTTCCGTCGTTGCGAGACAGGAGAGCTACGAGCAGTACTTC	CSASSVVARQESYEQYF
.	TRBV7-9	TRBJ1-5	TRBD1	18	TGTGCCAGCAGCTTAGGCCTGGGGGCAGGGGGAAGCGACCAGCCCCAGCATTTT	CASSLGLGAGGSDQPQHF
.	TRBV9	TRBJ2-7	TRBD1	14	TGTGCCAGCAGCTACCGGGACAGGCCCTACGAGCAGTACTTC	CASSYRDRPYEQYF
.	TRBV7-8	TRBJ2-3	TRBD2	17	TGTGCCAGCAGCCCCCGACTAGCCCTCTCTAGCACAGATACGCAGTATTTT	CASSPRLALSSTDTQYF
.	TRBV6-5	TRBJ1-4	.	14	TGTGCCTCCCAGACGGGGTCAACTAATGAAAAACTGTTTTTT	CASQTGSTNEKLFF
.	TRBV6-5	TRBJ2-7	.	13	TGTGCCACAGCTCAGAGAAGCGGCGACGAGCAGTACTTC	CATAQRSGDEQYF
.	TRBV7-8	TRBJ1-3	.	16	TGTGCCAGCAGCTTAGAGGTGATCGGGGTTGGAAACACCATATATTTT	CASSLEVIGVGNTIYF
.	TRBV5-1	TRBJ2-7	TRBD1	14	TGCGCCAGCAGGGTGCCGGGACAGGCCTACGAGCAGTACTTC	CASRVPGQAYEQYF
.	TRBV5-6	TRBJ1-6	TRBD1	16	TGTGCCAGCAGCGGCGCCGCCGGGACAGGGTTTTCACCCCTCCACTTT	CASSGAAGTGFSPLHF
once	TRBV4-1	TRBJ1-5	TRBD1	17	TGCGCCAGCAGCCAAGACTACAGGGGGCCCTCCAATCAGCCCCAGCATTTT	CASSQDYRGPSNQPQHF
.	TRBV6-9	TRBJ1-4	.	15	TGTGCCAGCAGTTATGACAGCGCAACTAATGAAAAACTGTTTTTT	CASSYDSATNEKLFF
.	TRBV5-6	TRBJ2-7	TRBD2	14	TGTGCCAGCAGCTTGAGCGGGATCGGCTACGAGCAGTACTTC	CASSLSGIGYEQYF